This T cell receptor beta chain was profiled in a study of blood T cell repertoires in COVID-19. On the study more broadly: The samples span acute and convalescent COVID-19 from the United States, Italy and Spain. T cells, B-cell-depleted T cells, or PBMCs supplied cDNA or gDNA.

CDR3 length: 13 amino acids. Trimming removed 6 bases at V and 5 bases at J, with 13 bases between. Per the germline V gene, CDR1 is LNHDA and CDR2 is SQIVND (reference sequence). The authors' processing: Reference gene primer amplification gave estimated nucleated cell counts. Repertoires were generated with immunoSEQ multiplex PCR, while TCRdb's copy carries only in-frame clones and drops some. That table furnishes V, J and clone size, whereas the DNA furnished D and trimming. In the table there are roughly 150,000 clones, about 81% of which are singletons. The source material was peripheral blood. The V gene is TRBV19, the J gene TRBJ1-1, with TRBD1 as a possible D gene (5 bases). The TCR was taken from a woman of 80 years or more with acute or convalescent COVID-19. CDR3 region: CASRSPGETEAFF. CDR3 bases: TGTGCCAGTAGATCACCGGGGGAGACTGAAGCTTTCTTT. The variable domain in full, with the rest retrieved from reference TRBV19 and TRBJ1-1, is DGGITQSPKYLFRKEGQNVTLSCEQNLNHDAMYWYRQDPGQGLRLIYYSQIVNDFQKGDIAEGYSVSREKKESFPLTVTSAQKNPTAFYLCASRSPGETEAFFGQGTRLTVV.